These 25 T cell receptor beta chains were all obtained from the same sample, sequenced in a study of blood T cell repertoires in COVID-19. TCRdb's copy holds only in-frame clones and misses some; the assay was immunoSEQ multiplex PCR. This table holds approximately 390,000 clones, almost 90% found once. Sequenced input: peripheral blood. These receptors were obtained from a man younger than 30 with active or convalescent COVID-19.

The gene calls are TRBV4-2 and TRBJ1-1; 8 bases are shared with TRBD1. The CDR3 runs 13 residues. With V trimmed by 5 bases and J by 5 bases, 4 bases remained unmatched. The germline V gene has CDR1 LGHNA and CDR2 YNFKEQ. CDR3 residues: CASSDTGGTEAFF. The CDR3 DNA is TGTGCCAGCAGCGACACAGGGGGGACTGAAGCTTTCTTT.

This clone was observed once. The J gene is TRBJ2-7, the V gene TRBV11-3; D is unclear. Germline V gives CDR1 SGHNT, CDR2 YENEEA. With 1 base removed from V and 1 base from J, the gap between germline ends came to 8 bases. This CDR3 has 14 residues. The CDR3 protein is CASSLGGASYEQYF. Written as DNA, the CDR3 is TGTGCCAGCAGCTTAGGAGGCGCTTCCTACGAGCAGTACTTC.

The chain uses TRBV6-2 or TRBV6-3 and TRBJ1-2, with a possible D match to TRBD1 (5 bases). Trimming removed 7 bases from V and 5 bases from J, with 17 bases in between. Germline V gene lookup returns CDR1 MNHEY and CDR2 SVGEGT. The CDR3 is 14 amino acids. The CDR3 nucleotides read TGTGCCAGCACCCCCGGGGGGGTATCTTATGGCTACACCTTC. Translation: CASTPGGVSYGYTF.

This sequence joins TRBV7-3 and TRBJ2-2, with TRBD1 matching 10 bases. Germline V lookup: CDR1 SGHTA, CDR2 FQGTGA. The length of the CDR3 is 19 residues. J gave up 0 bases and V 2 bases, and 9 bases lay outside the gene matches. The CDR3 loop is CASSLARTGGPTNTGELFF. The CDR3 region has the DNA TGTGCCAGCAGCTTAGCTAGGACAGGGGGACCAACGAACACCGGGGAGCTGTTTTTT.

As to this clone: The same CDR3 can be traced to other DNA sequences in this sample. V is TRBV9 and J is TRBJ1-5; D unresolved. Germline CDR1 reads SGDLS; CDR2 reads YYNGEE. Trimming took 0 bases from V and 2 from J, leaving 6 bases between them. This CDR3 region has 14 residues. CDR3: CASSVDSGNQPQHF. Here the CDR3 DNA reads TGTGCCAGCAGCGTAGACTCGGGCAATCAGCCCCAGCATTTT.

The CDR3 DNA reads as TGTGCCAGCAGCGGAACAGGGGGAGACACTGAAGCTTTCTTT. This encodes CASSGTGGDTEAFF. The chain is built from TRBV9 and TRBJ1-1, with TRBD1 matching over 8 bases. The CDR3 contains 14 residues. Germline CDR1 reads SGDLS; CDR2 reads YYNGEE. Germline trimming cut 3 bases from V and 3 bases from J; bases unmatched to any gene: 4.

V gene TRBV7-3 combines with J gene TRBJ2-5; tentative D call: TRBD2 (6 bases). The CDR3 runs 14 residues. Trimming removed 5 bases at V and 5 bases at J, with 15 bases between. Per germline, CDR1 SGHTA and CDR2 FQGTGA. CDR3 coding DNA: TGTGCCAGCAGCGCAAACGGGGGTCTGGAGACCCAGTACTTC. Protein sequence: CASSANGGLETQYF.

The rearrangement uses TRBV6-4 and TRBJ1-1; a possible D gene is TRBD1 (6 bases). The CDR3 contains 16 residues. CDR1 MRHNA and CDR2 SNTAGT come from the germline V gene. Trimming took off 4 bases at V and 5 bases at J, with 20 bases between the two ends. This chain's CDR3 is CASSAVSGALGTEAFF. DNA of the CDR3: TGTGCCAGCAGTGCCGTGTCAGGGGCCCTCGGGACTGAAGCTTTCTTT.

The chain carries TRBV28 and TRBJ1-2, with 8 nucleotides matching TRBD1. CDR3 length: 14 residues. CDR1 and CDR2 from the germline V gene are MDHEN and SYDVKM. Trimming cost V 5 bases and J 8 bases; bases outside gene matches: 10. The CDR3 nucleotides are TGTGCCAGCAGTGAGGGGGACAGGTCCTTGGGCTACACCTTC. It yields the protein CASSEGDRSLGYTF.

This chain uses TRBV28 with TRBJ2-6; 8 nucleotides agree with TRBD2. V shed 3 bases, J shed 1 base, and the junction held 17 bases outside the gene matches. This CDR3 is 21 amino acids long. Germline assignment: CDR1 MDHEN and CDR2 SYDVKM. CDR3 region: CASSFLSGIDGRGSGANVLTF. In DNA form, the CDR3 reads TGTGCCAGCAGTTTTTTGTCTGGGATTGACGGGAGGGGTTCTGGGGCCAACGTCCTGACTTTC.

The count of this clone is one. The V and J genes are TRBV10-3 and TRBJ2-7; D gene ambiguous. The CDR3 has 13 amino acids. Germline-derived CDR1 and CDR2 are ENHRY and SYGVKD. Trimming shortened V by 6 bases and J by 5 bases, and 14 bases separated the two germline ends. The CDR3 DNA reads TGTGCCATCAGACTACCAGCCGCCAACGAGCAGTACTTC. It encodes CAIRLPAANEQYF.

This clone was observed a single time. V gene TRBV11-3 combines with J gene TRBJ1-6; D may be TRBD1 (6 bases). Germline-derived CDR1 and CDR2 are SGHNT and YENEEA. The CDR3 sequence is 13 residues long. Trimming shortened V by 3 bases and J by 9 bases, and 9 bases separated the two germline ends. CDR3 nucleotide sequence: TGTGCCAGCAGCTTGGGGGCTGGTTCACCCCTCCACTTT. Translated, it gives CASSLGAGSPLHF.

The J gene is TRBJ2-2, the V gene TRBV4-1; 8 bases align to TRBD1. Germline loops: CDR1 MGHRA, CDR2 YSYEKL. This CDR3 has 15 amino acids. With 5 bases clipped from V and 6 bases from J, the junction kept 8 bases outside the gene matches. In DNA, the CDR3 is TGCGCCAGCAGCAAAAACAGGGGGAGACCCGGGGAGCTGTTTTTT. Translated, it gives CASSKNRGRPGELFF.

The chain employs TRBV6-2 or TRBV6-3 and TRBJ1-5; D may be TRBD1 (5 bases). The CDR3 has 15 residues. The V and J ends lost 6 bases and 2 bases respectively, with 14 bases between them. Per the germline V gene, CDR1 is MNHEY and CDR2 is SVGEGT. The CDR3 DNA follows: TGTGCCAGCAGACCTACAGGAGATGGCAATCAGCCCCAGCATTTT. It codes for CASRPTGDGNQPQHF.

V usage is TRBV30 and J usage is TRBJ2-3; TRBD1 is a possible D gene (6 bases). The CDR3 is made up of 15 amino acids. The V end lost 5 bases, the J end lost 3 bases, and 18 bases lay between the germline ends. The germline CDR1 and CDR2 sequences are GTSNPN and SVGIG (reference sequence). CDR3 nucleotides: TGTGCCTGGGGGAAACAGGGTATTGTGACAGATACGCAGTATTTT. Protein: CAWGKQGIVTDTQYF.

The J gene is TRBJ1-2, the V gene TRBV5-6, with D tentatively TRBD1 (6 bases). CDR1 and CDR2 from the germline V gene are SGHDT and YYEEEE. V was cut by 0 bases and J by 8 bases, with 8 bases left in between. This CDR3 has 12 amino acids. CDR3 region: CASSLDRAGYTF. The CDR3 nucleotides are TGTGCCAGCAGCTTGGACAGGGCGGGCTACACCTTC.

J is TRBJ1-2 and V is TRBV24-1; D may be TRBD1 (5 bases). Germline CDR1 and CDR2: KGHDR and SFDVKD. This CDR3 is built from 14 residues. Trimming removed 3 bases at V and 0 bases at J, with 7 bases between. The DNA for the CDR3 is TGTGCCACCAGTGATGCGACAGCTAACTATGGCTACACCTTC. Translating gives CATSDATANYGYTF.

The gene calls are TRBV4-1 and TRBJ2-3, with 8 bases identical to TRBD2. In germline, CDR1 is MGHRA, CDR2 YSYEKL. CDR3 size: 17 residues. The trim removed 0 bases at V and 3 bases at J, leaving 8 bases unmatched. The CDR3 coding sequence is TGCGCCAGCAGCCAAGACCTCCGGGGGGGCCTGACAGATACGCAGTATTTT. Encoded protein: CASSQDLRGGLTDTQYF.

This chain joins TRBV24-1 and TRBJ2-3; 7 bases fit TRBD1. The J segment lost 0 bases and the V segment lost 4 bases, leaving 9 bases of the junction unmatched. The germline V gene encodes CDR1 KGHDR and CDR2 SFDVKD. The CDR3 loop spans 17 amino acids. This CDR3 is CATSEQFGQESTDTQYF. CDR3 nucleotide sequence: TGTGCCACCAGTGAACAGTTCGGACAGGAGAGCACAGATACGCAGTATTTT.

This sequence joins TRBV7-2 and TRBJ2-1; 10 bases are a match to TRBD2. Germline V gene data show CDR1 as SGHTA and CDR2 as FQGNSA. With V trimmed by 5 bases and J by 7 bases, 11 bases remained unmatched. The CDR3 totals 16 residues. CDR3 in DNA: TGTGCCAGCAGCACCCCTCTAGCGGGAGTAGGGAATGAGCAGTTCTTC. Translation gives CASSTPLAGVGNEQFF.

The chain combines TRBV5-6 with TRBJ2-5; D not resolved. This CDR3 is 14 amino acids long. The V end lost 2 bases, the J end lost 1 base, and 9 bases lay between the germline ends. Germline V gene sequence: CDR1 SGHDT, CDR2 YYEEEE. CDR3 in DNA: TGTGCCAGCAGCTTTCCTACGGGCCAAGAGACCCAGTACTTC. It is translated as CASSFPTGQETQYF.

This clone was found once. The chain has TRBV7-9 and TRBJ1-5; D call uncertain. Trimming took 3 bases from V and 4 from J, leaving 7 bases between them. Per the germline V gene, CDR1 is SEHNR and CDR2 is FQNEAQ (reference sequence). This CDR3 has 13 amino acids. CDR3 nucleotide sequence: TGTGCCAGCAGCTTTACGGGGAATCAGCCCCAGCATTTT. It codes for CASSFTGNQPQHF.

The chain employs TRBV27 and TRBJ1-3, with D possibly being TRBD1 (5 bases). This CDR3 has 14 residues. Between the trimmed V and J ends, which lost 0 bases and 3 bases, there was a span of 6 bases. Germline CDR1 reads MNHEY; CDR2 reads SMNVEV (reference sequence). The CDR3 protein is CASSLSGVGNTIYF. CDR3 DNA sequence: TGTGCCAGCAGTTTATCAGGGGTTGGAAACACCATATATTTT.

The CDR3 region has the DNA TGTGCCAGCAGCTTAATAGGTCCCCAGGTAGAGACCCAGTACTTC. It encodes CASSLIGPQVETQYF. The V gene is TRBV7-3, the J gene TRBJ2-5; D gene uncertain. The CDR3 contains 15 residues. The germline CDR1 and CDR2 sequences are SGHTA and FQGTGA. Trimming pared 1 base from V and 4 bases from J, leaving 13 bases between. Full variable domain (missing parts from reference TRBV7-3 and TRBJ2-5): GAGVSQTPSNKVTEKGKYVELRCDPISGHTALYWYRQSLGQGPEFLIYFQGTGAADDSGLPNDRFFAVRPEGSVSTLKIQRTERGDSAVYLCASSLIGPQVETQYFGPGTRLLVL.

J is TRBJ1-3 and V is TRBV11-2; TRBD1 matches at 9 bases. The CDR3 runs 14 residues. V shed 9 bases and J 2 bases; nucleotides not matched to a gene: 5. CDR1 SGHAT and CDR2 FQNNGV come from the germline V gene. The CDR3 sequence is CASRNRGPGNTIYF. CDR3 nucleotide sequence: TGTGCCAGTAGAAACAGGGGGCCTGGAAACACCATATATTTT.